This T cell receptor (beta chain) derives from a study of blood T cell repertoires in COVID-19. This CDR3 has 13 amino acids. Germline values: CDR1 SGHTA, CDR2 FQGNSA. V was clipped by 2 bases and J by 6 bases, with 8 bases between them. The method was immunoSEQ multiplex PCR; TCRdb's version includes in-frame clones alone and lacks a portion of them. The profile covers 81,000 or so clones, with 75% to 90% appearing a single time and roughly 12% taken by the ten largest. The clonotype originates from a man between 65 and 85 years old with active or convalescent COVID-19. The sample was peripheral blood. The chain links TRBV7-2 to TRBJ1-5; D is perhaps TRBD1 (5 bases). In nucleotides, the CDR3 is TGTGCCAGCAGCTTACAGGGAGGTCAGCCCCAGCATTTT. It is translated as CASSLQGGQPQHF.